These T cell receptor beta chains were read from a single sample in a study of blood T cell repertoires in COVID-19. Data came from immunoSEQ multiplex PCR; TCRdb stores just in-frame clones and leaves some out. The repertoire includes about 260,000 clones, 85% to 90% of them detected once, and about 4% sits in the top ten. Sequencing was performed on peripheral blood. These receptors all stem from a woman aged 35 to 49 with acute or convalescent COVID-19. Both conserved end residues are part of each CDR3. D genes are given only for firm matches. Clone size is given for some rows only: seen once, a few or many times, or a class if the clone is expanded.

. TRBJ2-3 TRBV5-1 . TGCGCCAGCAGCTTTAGAGCCGGCACAGATACGCAGTATTTT CASSFRAGTDTQYF
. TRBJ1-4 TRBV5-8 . TGTGCCAGCAGCTTCGCATCAGGGCCAACTAATGAAAAACTGTTTTTT CASSFASGPTNEKLFF
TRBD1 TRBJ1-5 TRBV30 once TGTGCCTGGGGGACAGGGGTGGGAGATCAGCCCCAGCATTTT CAWGTGVGDQPQHF
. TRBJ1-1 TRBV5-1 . TGCGCCAGCAGCTTGGACAGAATGAACACTGAAGCTTTCTTT CASSLDRMNTEAFF
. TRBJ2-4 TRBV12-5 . TGTGCTAGTGGTTCCCGGGACATCGAAAACATTCAGTACTTC CASGSRDIENIQYF
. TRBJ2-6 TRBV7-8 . TGTGCCAGCAGCTCCAGGGCCACTTACTCTGGGGCCAACGTCCTGACTTTC CASSSRATYSGANVLTF
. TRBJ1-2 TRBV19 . TGTGCCAGTGGGGGCCAATCGGGGGGCTATGGCTACACCTTC CASGGQSGGYGYTF
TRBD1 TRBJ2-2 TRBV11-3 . TGTGCCAGCGGACAGGGGGCGAACACCGGGGAGCTGTTTTTT CASGQGANTGELFF
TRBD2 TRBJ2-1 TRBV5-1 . TGCGCCAGCAGCTGGGGCCTTAGCGGGGGGCCTTACAATGAGCAGTTCTTC CASSWGLSGGPYNEQFF
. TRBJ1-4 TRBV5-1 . TGCGCCAGCAGCTTGGAGCCGGGAAGGGGGTTTGAAAAACTGTTTTTT CASSLEPGRGFEKLFF